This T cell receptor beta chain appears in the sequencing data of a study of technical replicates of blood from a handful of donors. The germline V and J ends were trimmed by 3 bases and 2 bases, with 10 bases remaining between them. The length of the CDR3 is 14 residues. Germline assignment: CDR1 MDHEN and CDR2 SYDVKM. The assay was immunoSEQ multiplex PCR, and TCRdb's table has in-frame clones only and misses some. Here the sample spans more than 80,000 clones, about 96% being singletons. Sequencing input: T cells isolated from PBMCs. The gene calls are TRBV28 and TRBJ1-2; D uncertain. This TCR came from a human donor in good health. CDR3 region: CASSFRSPNYGYTF. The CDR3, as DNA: TGTGCCAGCAGTTTCAGGTCACCCAACTATGGCTACACCTTC.